The 4 T cell receptor beta chains below all came from one sample that was sequenced in a study of regulatory T cells in long-lasting Graves disease. In building TCR beta libraries, iRepertoire HTBI primers were used together with Arm-PCR of CDR3 regions. TCRdb fed the multiplex PCR reads into MiXCR, producing one record per CDR3 protein. Of some 250,000 distinct CDR3 sequences listed, roughly 18% are singletons. The sample's time point: newly diagnosed GD, antithyroid drugs for less than 3 months. Following extraction of RNA from PBMCs, that RNA was used to make the TCR library. This sample was also put to use in a study of T cells in Graves' hyperthyroidism and ophthalmopathy.

The specimen comprised peripheral blood mononuclear cells (PBMCs), sampled at new diagnosis, from a patient treated with antithyroid drugs. Receptors originate from a woman younger than 45 with Graves disease.

At least ten counts were recorded for this clonotype. The chain links TRBV12-3 or TRBV12-4 to TRBJ1-1; weak D call: TRBD1 (5 bases). This CDR3 comprises 15 residues. V lost 3 bases and J 8 bases, leaving 19 bases between the germline ends. The CDR3 region is CASSFVRAGQKEAFF. In DNA form, the CDR3 reads TGTGCCAGCAGTTTTGTAAGGGCAGGACAAAAAGAAGCTTTCTTT.

V usage is TRBV29-1 and J usage is TRBJ2-3; unclear D gene. V lost 5 bases and J 4 bases, leaving 10 bases between the germline ends. The germline V gene encodes CDR1 SQVTM and CDR2 ANQGSEA. This CDR3 spans 12 amino acids. The CDR3 region is CSVQQSPDTQYF. The CDR3 DNA reads TGCAGCGTTCAGCAATCTCCAGATACGCAGTATTTT.

This clonotype showed up many times. The V call is TRBV7-2, the J call TRBJ1-4; 8 positions agree with TRBD1. The CDR3 is 16 residues long. The V and J ends lost 1 base and 5 bases, in that order; junction bases with no gene match: 6. The germline V gene has CDR1 SGHTA and CDR2 FQGNSA. As DNA, the CDR3 is TGTGCCAGCAGCTTAGAGGTCACAGGGGGGAATGAAAAACTGTTTTTT. It yields the protein CASSLEVTGGNEKLFF.

About this clonotype: With a much larger clone just one base away, this may be a read error. The chain uses TRBV7-2 and TRBJ2-7; possible D gene TRBD2, 6 bases. Germline-derived CDR1 and CDR2 are SGHTA and FQGNSA. This CDR3 has 13 amino acids. V gave up 5 bases and J gave up 0 bases, with 8 bases separating them. CDR3 sequence: CASSPTSSYEQYF. In DNA form, the CDR3 reads TGTGCCAGCAGCCCGACTAGCTCCTACGAGCAGTACTTC.